The next 3 T cell receptor beta chains were all read from a single sample in a study of T cell changes during pregnancy in multiple sclerosis. Produced via immunoSEQ multiplex PCR; TCRdb's table is partial and in-frame only. This table has roughly 110,000 clones, around 90% appearing once. Sequences were derived from peripheral blood, sampled in the third trimester of pregnancy. These receptors came from a female donor with multiple sclerosis, enrolled in a pregnancy study.

V is TRBV30 and J is TRBJ2-4, with TRBD2 as a possible D gene (6 bases). The CDR3 length is 13 residues. Germline lookup yields CDR1 GTSNPN and CDR2 SVGIG (reference sequence). The ends were cut back, 2 bases at V and 6 bases at J, with 11 bases in the middle. The CDR3 here is CAWSTGVGNIQYF. The DNA for the CDR3 is TGTGCCTGGAGTACGGGGGTCGGAAACATTCAGTACTTC.

The V call is TRBV28, the J call TRBJ1-3; the D gene is possibly TRBD1 (6 bases). The germline CDR1 and CDR2 sequences are MDHEN and SYDVKM. The germline V and J ends were trimmed by 3 bases and 1 base, with 7 bases remaining between them. This CDR3 spans 14 amino acids. CDR3 nucleotides: TGTGCCAGCAGTTTTCAGGGGTCTGGAAACACCATATATTTT. Its translation: CASSFQGSGNTIYF.

This rearrangement joins TRBV19 to TRBJ2-1; 9 bases agree with TRBD2. Germline CDR1 reads LNHDA; CDR2 reads SQIVND (reference sequence). The junction had 18 bases not matched to a gene; V was cut back by 5 bases and J by 7 bases. This CDR3 region has 18 residues. The CDR3 loop is CASSLIAGASPYGNEQFF. CDR3 in DNA: TGTGCCAGTAGTTTAATAGCGGGAGCCTCTCCCTATGGGAATGAGCAGTTCTTC.